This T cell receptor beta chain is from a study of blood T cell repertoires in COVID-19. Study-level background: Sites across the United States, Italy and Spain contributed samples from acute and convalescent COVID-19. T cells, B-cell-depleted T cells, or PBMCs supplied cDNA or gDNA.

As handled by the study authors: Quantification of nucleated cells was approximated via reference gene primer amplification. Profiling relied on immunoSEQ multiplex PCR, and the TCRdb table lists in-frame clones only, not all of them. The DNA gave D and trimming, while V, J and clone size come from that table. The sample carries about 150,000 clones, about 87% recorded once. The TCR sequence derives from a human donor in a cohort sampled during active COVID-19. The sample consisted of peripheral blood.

The CDR3 nucleotides read TGTGCCAGTAAGGAGGGGCAGGCTTTCTTT. Translating gives CASKEGQAFF. The V and J genes are TRBV19 and TRBJ1-1; D might be TRBD1 (5 bases). Trimming stripped 7 bases from V and 11 bases from J, with 11 bases between. This CDR3 region has 10 residues. Germline V gives CDR1 LNHDA, CDR2 SQIVND (reference sequence).